A selection of T cell receptor beta chains follows, all from one sample in a study of T cell changes during pregnancy in multiple sclerosis. This table comes from immunoSEQ multiplex PCR, and its TCRdb copy is limited to in-frame clones, with some not included. The sample lists tens of thousands of clones, just under 95% seen once, with approximately 0.99% in the top ten. The input for sequencing was peripheral blood, taken in the first trimester of pregnancy. The receptors stem from a female donor with multiple sclerosis, enrolled in a pregnancy study. Each CDR3 is given with its conserved first and last residue. The D gene is left open where the match is weak. Only some rows state a clone size, as once, few, many or a class for expanded clones.

15 - TRBJ1-1 TRBV18 - TGTGCCAGCTCACTTACCGGTGATTCCGTAACTGAAGCTTTCTTT CASSLTGDSVTEAFF
17 TRBD2 TRBJ2-7 TRBV11-2 - TGTGCCAGCAGAACTCAACGCGGGGGGGGGACCTCCTACGAGCAGTACTTC CASRTQRGGGTSYEQYF
16 TRBD2 TRBJ2-3 TRBV9 - TGTGCCAGCAGCGGGAGACTAGCGATGGGGCCAGATACGCAGTATTTT CASSGRLAMGPDTQYF
14 - TRBJ1-6 TRBV7-9 - TGTGCCAGCAGCTTATTAGCATATAATTCACCCCTCCACTTT CASSLLAYNSPLHF
15 - TRBJ1-1 TRBV7-2 - TGTGCCAGCAGCTTAGAAACAGGCCTGAACACTGAAGCTTTCTTT CASSLETGLNTEAFF
15 - TRBJ2-4 TRBV9 - TGTGCCAGCAGCGTCGGGACTCTAGCCAAAAACATTCAGTACTTC CASSVGTLAKNIQYF
18 TRBD2 TRBJ2-2 TRBV15 - TGTGCCACCAGCAGAGATCCCCTGCTAGCGGGGCACACCGGGGAGCTGTTTTTT CATSRDPLLAGHTGELFF
13 - TRBJ2-3 TRBV7-3 - TGTGCCAGCAGCTCCAACGGGGGAGATACGCAGTATTTT CASSSNGGDTQYF
14 - TRBJ2-2 TRBV7-2 - TGTGCCAGCAGCTTAGTGGCGGGAACCGGGGAGCTGTTTTTT CASSLVAGTGELFF
15 TRBD1 TRBJ1-3 TRBV9 - TGTGCCAGCAGCCCTCAGGGGGTGAAGGGAAACACCATATATTTT CASSPQGVKGNTIYF
12 - TRBJ1-2 TRBV19 once TGTGCCAGTAGTGTCCGGACAGTCGGCTACACCTTC CASSVRTVGYTF
16 TRBD2 TRBJ2-3 TRBV6-1 - TGTGCCAGCAGTGCCGGGACTAGCGGGGCAAGAGATACGCAGTATTTT CASSAGTSGARDTQYF
16 TRBD2 TRBJ2-1 TRBV5-8 - TGTGCCAGCAGCAGACTAGCGGGAGTCACCTACAATGAGCAGTTCTTC CASSRLAGVTYNEQFF
15 - TRBJ1-1 TRBV10-1 - TGCGCCAGCAGTGAGGGGAACATGAGGGCTACTGAAGCTTTCTTT CASSEGNMRATEAFF
17 TRBD2 TRBJ2-2 TRBV7-7 - TGTGCCAGCAGCTCCCACCCTAGCGGGAGGAACACCGGGGAGCTGTTTTTT CASSSHPSGRNTGELFF
14 - TRBJ1-1 TRBV19 - TGTGCCAGTAGTATTTGGGGGGGTTATGCTGAAGCTTTCTTT CASSIWGGYAEAFF
14 TRBD1 TRBJ2-7 TRBV2 - TGTGCCAGCAGACCGACAGGGGGCTATTACGAGCAGTACTTC CASRPTGGYYEQYF
17 TRBD1 TRBJ1-5 TRBV18 - TGTGCCAGCTCACCGGGACAGGGAGGGTTAGGCAATCAGCCCCAGCATTTT CASSPGQGGLGNQPQHF
15 - TRBJ1-2 TRBV14 - TGTGCCAGCAGCCTGGCCCCCCTGGCAGGGTATGGCTACACCTTC CASSLAPLAGYGYTF
17 - TRBJ2-2 TRBV7-6 - TGTGCCAGCAGCTCTCGGTTCCAGGGGCTGGACACCGGGGAGCTGTTTTTT CASSSRFQGLDTGELFF
16 TRBD1 TRBJ2-3 TRBV7-3 - TGTGCCAGCAGCTTAGCGCCAGGGGGCGGAACAGATACGCAGTATTTT CASSLAPGGGTDTQYF
19 - TRBJ1-2 TRBV4-1 - TGCGCCAGCAGCCAAGATTCCCGGGCAGTTCGAGGGCCTGACTATGGCTACACCTTC CASSQDSRAVRGPDYGYTF
15 - TRBJ2-5 TRBV6-5 - TGTGCCAGCAGCCGTACAGGTCCACCTCAAGAGACCCAGTACTTC CASSRTGPPQETQYF
15 - TRBJ2-5 TRBV4-2 - TGTGCCAGCAGCCACGGCGGGACGCCCGAAGAGACCCAGTACTTC CASSHGGTPEETQYF
16 - TRBJ1-2 TRBV15 - TGTGCCACCAGCTTCCGACACAACCTACTCAACTATGGCTACACCTTC CATSFRHNLLNYGYTF
13 TRBD1 TRBJ1-2 TRBV5-1 few TGCGCCAGCAGCACTCTGGACAGGGGGAAATACACCTTC CASSTLDRGKYTF
16 - TRBJ2-7 TRBV2 - TGTGCCAGCATGCCGCCCGACTCGAGACGGGGGTACGAGCAGTACTTC CASMPPDSRRGYEQYF
14 - TRBJ2-1 TRBV7-6 - TGTGCCAGCAGCTTAGCGCCAACAGGGCTTGAGCAGTTCTTC CASSLAPTGLEQFF
15 - TRBJ1-2 TRBV5-1 - TGCGCCAGCAGCTTGGTTGCAGGGGCTAACTATGGCTACACCTTC CASSLVAGANYGYTF
13 - TRBJ2-3 TRBV9 - TGTGCCAGCAGTCTAACGAGCACAGATACGCAGTATTTT CASSLTSTDTQYF
11 - TRBJ1-3 TRBV20-1 - TGCAGTGCTAAGGGGGGAAACACCATATATTTT CSAKGGNTIYF
15 - TRBJ2-3 TRBV5-1 - TGCGCCAGCAGCTCCCGGGGTCCTAGCACAGATACGCAGTATTTT CASSSRGPSTDTQYF
13 - TRBJ2-3 TRBV29-1 once TGCAGCGTTGAAGGCAGGTGGACAGATACGCAGTATTTT CSVEGRWTDTQYF
15 - TRBJ2-5 TRBV7-7 - TGTGCCAGCAGCTTAACTCGGCAGGGAATAGAGACCCAGTACTTC CASSLTRQGIETQYF
16 TRBD1 TRBJ1-5 TRBV19 - TGTGCCAGTAGTACCCTCACGACAGGGACTCGCCAGCCCCAGCATTTT CASSTLTTGTRQPQHF
16 - TRBJ2-1 TRBV5-1 - TGCGCCAGCAGCTTGAGAGCGGGTAGCTCCTACAATGAGCAGTTCTTC CASSLRAGSSYNEQFF
17 TRBD2 TRBJ2-5 TRBV5-1 once TGCGCCAGCAGCTTGGCCCTAGCGGTGGGGTACCAAGAGACCCAGTACTTC CASSLALAVGYQETQYF
13 - TRBJ2-3 TRBV4-3 - TGCGCCAGCAGCTCCCAGCGGAGGGATACGCAGTATTTT CASSSQRRDTQYF
17 TRBD2 TRBJ2-2 TRBV11-3 once TGTGCCAGCAGCTTATCTAGCGGGGGGGCCTACACCGGGGAGCTGTTTTTT CASSLSSGGAYTGELFF
12 - TRBJ1-1 TRBV29-1 - TGCAGCGCCGGCAGGGTGGGCACTGAAGCTTTCTTT CSAGRVGTEAFF
13 TRBD2 TRBJ2-7 TRBV28 - TGTGCCAGCAGTTTGTATCGGGGAGGGGAGCAGTACTTC CASSLYRGGEQYF
17 TRBD1 TRBJ1-5 TRBV10-3 - TGTGCCATCAGTGGAGGGGACAGGGGCTTTAACAATCAGCCCCAGCATTTT CAISGGDRGFNNQPQHF
16 - TRBJ2-3 TRBV5-1 - TGCGCCAGCAGCTTGGCGGGGGGCCGGAGCACAGATACGCAGTATTTT CASSLAGGRSTDTQYF